This T cell receptor (beta chain) was identified during a study of blood T cell repertoires in COVID-19. The overall study: Material from acute and convalescent COVID-19 was sourced from the United States, Italy and Spain. Nucleic acid was either cDNA or gDNA, and it came from T cells, B-cell-depleted T cells, or PBMCs.

Unmatched junction bases numbered 11, after V lost 0 bases and J lost 0 bases. Germline V lookup: CDR1 SGDLS, CDR2 YYNGEE. The CDR3 extends over 19 amino acids. In the study's own analysis: Scientists estimated how many nucleated cells there were by amplifying reference gene primers. Repertoires were generated with immunoSEQ multiplex PCR, while TCRdb's copy carries only in-frame clones and drops some. V and J calls and clone size are as listed in that table; D and trimming were resolved from the DNA. The sample lists around 47,000 clones; around four fifths were seen once. This receptor was obtained from an older man with active COVID-19. The chain recombines TRBV9 with TRBJ1-5; 8 bases agree with TRBD1. The material sequenced was peripheral blood. The CDR3, as DNA: TGTGCCAGCAGCGTAGCTTCAGGGACAGGTCGTTATAGCAATCAGCCCCAGCATTTT. The encoded protein is CASSVASGTGRYSNQPQHF.